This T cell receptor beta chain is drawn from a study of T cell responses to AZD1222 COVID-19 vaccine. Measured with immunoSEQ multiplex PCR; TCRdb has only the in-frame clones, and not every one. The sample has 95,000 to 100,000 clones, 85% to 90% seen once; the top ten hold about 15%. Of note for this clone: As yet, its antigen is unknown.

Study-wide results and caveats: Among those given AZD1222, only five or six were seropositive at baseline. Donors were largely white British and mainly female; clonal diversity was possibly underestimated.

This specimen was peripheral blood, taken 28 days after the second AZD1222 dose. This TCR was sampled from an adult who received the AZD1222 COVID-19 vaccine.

The CDR3 sequence is CASSSQGTDTQYF. CDR3 in DNA: TGTGCCAGCAGTTCTCAGGGCACAGATACGCAGTATTTT. The chain joins TRBV6-5 to TRBJ2-3, with D unresolved. The CDR3 is 13 amino acids. Germline loops: CDR1 MNHEY, CDR2 SVGAGI. The germline V and J ends were trimmed by 4 bases and 1 base, with 6 bases remaining between them.